This T cell receptor (beta chain) was profiled in a study of T cells in localized non-small cell lung cancer. Study-wide results and caveats: The study detected a median approximately 50 of the top 100 tumor clones in adjacent lung. The study found T cell clonality highest in uninvolved adjacent lung, above tumor. An association was observed between higher blood T cell density and longer overall survival.

About this clone itself: The antigen remains unidentified. Germline is not matched at one junction end, which may reflect a read error.

The CDR3 loop spans 15 amino acids. Germline V lookup: CDR1 SGHRS, CDR2 YFSETQ. Assay: immunoSEQ multiplex PCR; the TCRdb copy retains only in-frame clones and omits some. The table lists fewer than 30,000 clones, about nine tenths of them singletons. V and J are TRBV5-1 and TRBJ2-2, with unresolved D. The source was peripheral blood, collected before any cancer treatment. The source is a female donor aged 60 or older with stage II squamous cell lung carcinoma. The CDR3 DNA reads as TGCGCCAGCAGCTTGGACCAGTGGGGTTCCGGAGAGCTGTTTTTT. It encodes CASSLDQWGSGELFF.